These 11 T cell receptor beta chains were sequenced from one sample in a study of blood T cell repertoires in COVID-19. The protocol was immunoSEQ multiplex PCR, while the TCRdb copy is restricted to in-frame clones and leaves out a portion. The data show 150,000 to 200,000 clones, approximately 85% seen once. Sequenced material: peripheral blood. The receptors were sampled from a man between 60 and 75 years old with acute or convalescent COVID-19.

This clone was found once. The chain carries TRBV19 and TRBJ2-1; TRBD2 aligns across 10 bases. The trim removed 5 bases at V and 2 bases at J, leaving 6 bases unmatched. The CDR3 is 16 residues long. The germline V gene encodes CDR1 LNHDA and CDR2 SQIVND (reference sequence). CDR3 coding DNA: TGTGCCAGTAGTCCTCGGACTAGCGGAGCCTACAATGAGCAGTTCTTC. Translated, it gives CASSPRTSGAYNEQFF.

This chain links TRBV28 with TRBJ1-2; TRBD1 agrees at 9 bases. The CDR3 length is 14 residues. Losses at the gene ends were 6 bases for V and 2 bases for J; bases not matched to a gene: 4. Germline V CDR1 and CDR2: MDHEN, SYDVKM. In DNA, the CDR3 is TGTGCCAGCAGGGGACAGGGCGGGAACTATGGCTACACCTTC. This encodes CASRGQGGNYGYTF.

This clone was counted a few times. This chain links TRBV5-6 with TRBJ2-7; the match to TRBD1 covers 8 bases. The CDR3 extends over 16 amino acids. Per germline, CDR1 SGHDT and CDR2 YYEEEE. V lost 3 bases to trimming and J lost 3 bases; unmatched junction nucleotides: 11. The CDR3 is CASSSYFTGGDYEQYF. DNA of the CDR3: TGTGCCAGCAGCTCGTATTTCACAGGGGGAGACTACGAGCAGTACTTC.

Comments on this clone: Mismatch with germline at one junction end may stem from a read error. This chain links TRBV7-7 with TRBJ2-2; D perhaps matches TRBD2 (6 bases). Germline assignment: CDR1 SSHAT and CDR2 FNYEAQ (reference sequence). This CDR3 is 16 amino acids long. This CDR3 reads CASSLEVAAFGGELFF. The CDR3 DNA reads as TGTGCTAGCAGCTTAGAGGTAGCGGCCTTTGGCGGGGAGCTGTTTTTT.

The chain's CDR3 is CASSPTSTDTQYF. The CDR3 DNA follows: TGTGCCAGCAGCCCAACTAGCACAGATACGCAGTATTTT. The chain links TRBV7-9 to TRBJ2-3; D remains ambiguous. CDR1 and CDR2 (germline): SEHNR, FQNEAQ (reference sequence). The CDR3 is 13 amino acids. Between the trimmed V and J ends, which lost 5 bases and 0 bases, there was a span of 6 bases.

This sequence joins TRBV19 and TRBJ1-5, with a weak D call TRBD1 (6 bases). The CDR3 has 16 amino acids. Germline values: CDR1 LNHDA, CDR2 SQIVND (reference sequence). V lost 5 bases, J lost 1 base, and 15 bases lay in between. CDR3 DNA: TGTGCCAGTAGTCCGAACTTGGGGGCAAGCAATCAGCCCCAGCATTTT. Translating it yields CASSPNLGASNQPQHF.

The chain employs TRBV24-1 and TRBJ2-1, with 12 bases that match TRBD2. Germline-derived CDR1 and CDR2 are KGHDR and SFDVKD. The length of the CDR3 is 22 residues. The V gene end was trimmed by 4 bases and the J gene end by 3 bases; junction bases not matched to a gene: 21. CDR3 bases: TGTGCCACCAGTGACCGAGACAGGGGCCTGGATCTAGCGGGAGGGATCTACAATGAGCAGTTCTTC. This codes for CATSDRDRGLDLAGGIYNEQFF.

The chain recombines TRBV28 with TRBJ1-5; 10 bases fit TRBD1. Germline-derived CDR1 and CDR2 are MDHEN and SYDVKM. V shed 6 bases, J shed 7 bases, and the junction held 6 bases outside the gene matches. The CDR3 is made up of 14 amino acids. The CDR3 spells CASRRDRGGQPQHF. CDR3 bases: TGTGCCAGCAGGAGGGACAGGGGCGGCCAGCCCCAGCATTTT.

This clone was counted only a few times. This sequence joins TRBV5-5 and TRBJ1-2; weak D call: TRBD1 (6 bases). V lost 0 bases and J lost 4, with 13 bases in between. This CDR3 region has 15 residues. In germline, CDR1 is SGHKS, CDR2 YYEKEE (reference sequence). The CDR3: CASSLVGQGLYGYTF. The CDR3 coding sequence is TGTGCCAGCAGCTTGGTAGGCCAGGGGCTCTATGGCTACACCTTC.

This chain joins TRBV28 and TRBJ2-1; tentative D call: TRBD2 (6 bases). The germline CDR1 and CDR2 sequences are MDHEN and SYDVKM. There are 16 residues in the CDR3. V was clipped by 5 bases and J by 6 bases, with 20 bases between them. CDR3 in amino acids: CASSLGPDYIRNEQFF. In DNA, the CDR3 is TGTGCCAGCAGTCTAGGGCCGGACTATATTCGCAATGAGCAGTTCTTC.

The rearrangement links TRBV27 to TRBJ2-3, with D maybe TRBD2 (5 bases). Trimming pared 6 bases from V and 4 bases from J, leaving 20 bases between. The CDR3 is 16 residues long. Germline-derived CDR1 and CDR2 are MNHEY and SMNVEV (reference sequence). CDR3 in amino acids: CASRPQTRGGADTQYF. The DNA of the CDR3 is TGTGCCAGCAGACCGCAGACCCGGGGTGGGGCAGATACGCAGTATTTT.